A single sample is the source of the 29 T cell receptor beta chains below, sequenced in a study of CD4 T cell repertoires in COVID-19. Profiling relied on immunoSEQ multiplex PCR, and the TCRdb table lists in-frame clones only, not all of them. The table records about 75,000 clones, roughly 85% of them present only once. Sequences were derived from CD4+ T cells from peripheral blood, sampled after recovery from COVID-19. The receptors stem from a human donor who had COVID-19.

V gene TRBV11-2 combines with J gene TRBJ1-1, with 8 bases aligning to TRBD1. The CDR3 totals 14 residues. Trimming cost V 2 bases and J 2 bases; bases outside gene matches: 1. Per the germline V gene, CDR1 is SGHAT and CDR2 is FQNNGV. CDR3 DNA sequence: TGTGCCAGCAGCTTACAGGGGGCAAACACTGAAGCTTTCTTT. The encoded protein is CASSLQGANTEAFF.

This clone was seen more than once but under ten times. The rearrangement links TRBV5-1 to TRBJ1-1, with unresolved D. Looked up from germline, CDR1 is SGHRS and CDR2 is YFSETQ. V shed 0 bases and J shed 0 bases, with 6 bases lying between them. This CDR3 contains 14 residues. The CDR3 nucleotides read TGCGCCAGCAGCTTGGAATGGGTGAACACTGAAGCTTTCTTT. Its protein product is CASSLEWVNTEAFF. The full variable domain, its missing parts supplied by reference TRBV5-1 and TRBJ1-1, is KAGVTQTPRYLIKTRGQQVTLSCSPISGHRSVSWYQQTPGQGLQFLFEYFSETQRNKGNFPGRFSGRQFSNSRSEMNVSTLELGDSALYLCASSLEWVNTEAFFGQGTRLTVV.

The rearrangement joins TRBV20-1 to TRBJ1-1, with D uncertain. The CDR3 has 11 amino acids. Germline V gene lookup returns CDR1 DFQATT and CDR2 SNEGSKA (reference sequence). The germline V and J ends were trimmed by 6 bases and 3 bases, with 8 bases remaining between them. CDR3 bases: TGCAGTGCGGTGCCCTACACTGAAGCTTTCTTT. It translates to CSAVPYTEAFF.

The CDR3 sequence is CASSRDYGEQYF. The CDR3 bases are TGTGCCAGCAGTCGGGACTACGGGGAGCAGTACTTC. This rearrangement joins TRBV6-5 to TRBJ2-7; TRBD2 matches 7 bases. The ends lost 5 bases at V and 7 bases at J; junction bases unmatched: 5. This CDR3 region has 12 residues. Germline loops: CDR1 MNHEY, CDR2 SVGAGI.

This chain links TRBV9 with TRBJ1-1; 8 bases map to TRBD1. There are 15 residues in the CDR3. V gave up 0 bases and J gave up 1 base; unmatched junction bases: 2. Germline CDR1 reads SGDLS; CDR2 reads YYNGEE. The CDR3 is CASSVGTGPNTEAFF. The CDR3 DNA follows: TGTGCCAGCAGCGTAGGGACAGGGCCGAACACTGAAGCTTTCTTT.

V is TRBV18 and J is TRBJ2-5; D is perhaps TRBD2 (7 bases). This CDR3 region has 14 residues. V dropped 5 bases and J dropped 4 bases, with 14 bases sitting between them. CDR1 KGHSH and CDR2 LQKENI come from the germline V gene. CDR3 residues: CASSTSRGAETQYF. For the CDR3, the DNA is TGTGCCAGCTCAACGAGCCGGGGGGCAGAGACCCAGTACTTC.

The rearrangement links TRBV6-1 to TRBJ1-1; D call uncertain. Trimming took off 5 bases at V and 5 bases at J, with 15 bases between the two ends. Germline CDR1 is MNHNS and CDR2 is SASEGT. The CDR3 totals 14 residues. Here the CDR3 DNA reads TGTGCCAGCAGTCCCCTCGGGTCGAGAACTGAAGCTTTCTTT. Its translation: CASSPLGSRTEAFF.

The chain combines TRBV13 with TRBJ2-1, with TRBD1 identical over 8 bases. Germline V gene sequence: CDR1 PRHDT, CDR2 FYEKMQ (reference sequence). CDR3 length equals 16 residues. After removal of 5 bases from V and 3 bases from J, the junction contained 9 bases not matched to a gene. CDR3 DNA: TGTGCCAGCAGCCCACCCCGGACAGGGTTCTACAATGAGCAGTTCTTC. It codes for CASSPPRTGFYNEQFF.

The V call is TRBV6-2 or TRBV6-3, the J call TRBJ1-5; D remains ambiguous. CDR3 length: 15 amino acids. CDR1 MNHEY and CDR2 SVGEGT come from the germline V gene. Trimming pared 2 bases from V and 0 bases from J, leaving 8 bases between. The chain's CDR3 is CASSYAGYSNQPQHF. The CDR3 DNA sequence: TGTGCCAGCAGTTACGCAGGCTATAGCAATCAGCCCCAGCATTTT.

The chain links TRBV20-1 to TRBJ1-5; 8 bases match TRBD1. The V gene end was trimmed by 3 bases and the J gene end by 7 bases; junction bases not matched to a gene: 8. CDR1 is DFQATT and CDR2 is SNEGSKA in the germline V gene (reference sequence). The CDR3 length is 14 residues. The CDR3 DNA is TGCAGTGCTAGTCTGGGACAGGCGGGGCAGCCCCAGCATTTT. Protein product: CSASLGQAGQPQHF.

The J gene is TRBJ2-5, the V gene TRBV30, with 8 positions matching TRBD2. Germline loops: CDR1 GTSNPN, CDR2 SVGIG (reference sequence). V gave up 1 base and J gave up 2 bases; unmatched junction bases: 6. This CDR3 contains 15 residues. CDR3 amino acids: CAWSEIAGLQETQYF. CDR3 DNA sequence: TGTGCCTGGAGTGAAATAGCGGGACTTCAAGAGACCCAGTACTTC.

The CDR3 is CASSPTGRANTGELFF. The CDR3 nucleotides read TGTGCCAGCAGCCCGACAGGGCGAGCGAACACCGGGGAGCTGTTTTTT. This rearrangement joins TRBV11-3 to TRBJ2-2; 7 bases are a match to TRBD1. V shed 5 bases, J shed 0 bases, and the junction held 6 bases outside the gene matches. CDR1 and CDR2 (germline): SGHNT, YENEEA. The CDR3 has 16 residues.

The chain joins TRBV10-1 to TRBJ2-5, with 7 bases identical to TRBD2. This CDR3 has 13 amino acids. V lost 8 bases to trimming and J lost 7 bases; unmatched junction nucleotides: 10. CDR1 is WNHNN, CDR2 SYGVQD, per germline (reference sequence). CDR3 bases: TGCGCCAGCGGACTAGAGAAGGGAGGGACCCAGTACTTC. Translated, it gives CASGLEKGGTQYF.

The gene calls are TRBV9 and TRBJ1-1; 8 bases match TRBD1. J gave up 11 bases and V 5 bases, and 14 bases lay outside the gene matches. This CDR3 has 14 amino acids. From germline, CDR1 is SGDLS and CDR2 YYNGEE. The CDR3: CASRPHDRGLGAFF. The CDR3 nucleotides are TGTGCCAGCAGGCCCCACGACAGGGGCCTTGGGGCTTTCTTT.

The chain joins TRBV28 to TRBJ1-1; D not resolved. CDR3 size: 12 residues. CDR1 is MDHEN and CDR2 is SYDVKM in the germline V gene. Trimming shortened V by 2 bases and J by 3 bases, and 4 bases separated the two germline ends. CDR3 loop: CASSLGYTEAFF. The CDR3 nucleotides read TGTGCCAGCAGTTTAGGGTACACTGAAGCTTTCTTT.

The chain joins TRBV29-1 to TRBJ1-5; D is unresolved. Looked up from germline, CDR1 is SQVTM and CDR2 is ANQGSEA. With 8 bases removed from V and 4 bases from J, the gap between germline ends came to 33 bases. The length of the CDR3 is 19 residues. CDR3 sequence: CSLRFGQQSHLTDNQPQHF. In DNA, the CDR3 is TGCAGCTTGCGGTTTGGGCAGCAGTCCCACCTAACCGATAATCAGCCCCAGCATTTT.

The chain couples TRBV10-3 to TRBJ2-1; 9 nucleotides agree with TRBD1. V gave up 11 bases and J gave up 4 bases; unmatched junction bases: 15. CDR1 and CDR2 from the germline V gene are ENHRY and SYGVKD. The CDR3 has 16 residues. The CDR3 DNA reads TGTGCCGTCGGACAGGGGAGGCTAGGGGATTACAATGAGCAGTTCTTC. Translating it yields CAVGQGRLGDYNEQFF.

This clone was recorded once. The chain links TRBV30 to TRBJ2-1, with TRBD2 matching 8 bases. There are 14 residues in the CDR3. Germline V gives CDR1 GTSNPN, CDR2 SVGIG (reference sequence). Germline trimming cut 7 bases from V and 0 bases from J; bases unmatched to any gene: 5. The CDR3 is CALLAGSSYNEQFF. The CDR3, as DNA: TGTGCCTTGTTAGCGGGGAGCTCCTACAATGAGCAGTTCTTC.

The chain uses TRBV6-6 and TRBJ1-3; D not resolved. CDR1 and CDR2 (germline): MNHNY, SVGAGI (reference sequence). Trimming took off 6 bases at V and 1 base at J, with 16 bases between the two ends. There are 16 residues in the CDR3. CDR3 amino acids: CASSPGPWGSGNTIYF. The CDR3 DNA reads TGTGCCAGCAGCCCGGGCCCGTGGGGTTCTGGAAACACCATATATTTT.

V usage is TRBV29-1 and J usage is TRBJ2-1, with no clear D. The CDR3 is made up of 13 amino acids. Germline values: CDR1 SQVTM, CDR2 ANQGSEA. V lost 4 bases to trimming and J lost 4 bases, with 11 bases between them. CDR3 coding DNA: TGCAGCGTTGGAAGCTTGGGGTACAATGAGCAGTTCTTC. Translation: CSVGSLGYNEQFF.

This clone was seen just once. The chain couples TRBV12-3 or TRBV12-4 to TRBJ1-1; D gene unclear. This CDR3 is built from 13 residues. V gave up 7 bases and J gave up 1 base, with 10 bases separating them. CDR3: CASKISRNTEAFF. The CDR3 DNA reads TGTGCCAGCAAAATCTCCCGGAACACTGAAGCTTTCTTT.

This chain joins TRBV3-1 (or the pseudogene TRBV3-2) and TRBJ2-1, with 7 bases matching TRBD2. The CDR3 sequence is 15 residues long. Germline V lookup: CDR1 LGHDT, CDR2 YNNKEL (reference sequence). V dropped 2 bases and J dropped 3; count of bases not matched to a gene: 4. CDR3 nucleotide sequence: TGTGCCAGCAGCCAACGCGGGAGTAGCTACAATGAGCAGTTCTTC. Translation: CASSQRGSSYNEQFF.

The rearrangement uses TRBV7-7 and TRBJ2-1; 11 bases map to TRBD1. The CDR3 has 15 residues. The V gene end was trimmed by 1 base and the J gene end by 9 bases; junction bases not matched to a gene: 5. CDR1 and CDR2 (germline): SSHAT, FNYEAQ (reference sequence). In DNA form, the CDR3 reads TGTGCCAGCAGCTTAGGAGGACAGGGGGCTACTGAGCAGTTCTTC. The encoded protein is CASSLGGQGATEQFF. The full variable domain, in which reference TRBV7-7 and TRBJ2-1 provide the parts outside the CDR3, is GAGVSQSPRYKVTKRGQDVTLRCDPISSHATLYWYQQALGQGPEFLTYFNYEAQPDKSGLPSDRFSAERPEGSISTLTIQRTEQRDSAMYRCASSLGGQGATEQFFGPGTRLTVL.

The chain carries TRBV4-1 and TRBJ1-1; 10 nucleotides align to TRBD1. Germline V gives CDR1 MGHRA, CDR2 YSYEKL. There are 18 residues in the CDR3. With V trimmed by 2 bases and J by 0 bases, 9 bases remained unmatched. The CDR3 DNA sequence: TGCGCCAGCAGCCAATTCCCCCGGACAGGGGGGGTGAACACTGAAGCTTTCTTT. Its protein product is CASSQFPRTGGVNTEAFF.

The chain employs TRBV19 and TRBJ2-7, with TRBD2 identical over 7 bases. Germline V gene data show CDR1 as LNHDA and CDR2 as SQIVND (reference sequence). CDR3 length equals 14 residues. With V trimmed by 3 bases and J by 2 bases, 4 bases remained unmatched. The CDR3: CASSITSDTYEQYF. Written as DNA, the CDR3 is TGTGCCAGTAGTATCACTAGCGATACCTACGAGCAGTACTTC.

This clone has only one observation. This chain uses TRBV6-4 with TRBJ2-1; 12 bases map to TRBD1. J lost 9 bases, V lost 5 bases, and 5 bases had no gene match. This CDR3 has 14 residues. Germline CDR1 and CDR2: MRHNA and SNTAGT. CDR3 loop: CASSQGQGAVEQFF. CDR3 DNA sequence: TGTGCCAGCAGTCAGGGACAGGGGGCGGTTGAGCAGTTCTTC.

The chain has TRBV30 and TRBJ2-2, with D uncertain. Germline-derived CDR1 and CDR2 are GTSNPN and SVGIG (reference sequence). Deletions cut 2 bases from V and 2 bases from J, with 12 bases between. The CDR3 sequence is 15 residues long. The CDR3 spells CAWSRVDLNTGELFF. CDR3 in DNA: TGTGCCTGGAGTAGGGTCGACCTAAACACCGGGGAGCTGTTTTTT. The full variable domain, with the rest looked up from reference TRBV30 and TRBJ2-2, is SQTIHQWPATLVQPVGSPLSLECTVEGTSNPNLYWYRQAAGRGLQLLFYSVGIGQISSEVPQNLSASRPQDRQFILSSKKLLLSDSGFYLCAWSRVDLNTGELFFGEGSRLTVL.

The chain couples TRBV27 to TRBJ1-6, with D unresolved. Germline CDR1 is MNHEY and CDR2 is SMNVEV (reference sequence). Trimming took off 5 bases at V and 9 bases at J, with 17 bases between the two ends. The length of the CDR3 is 15 residues. CDR3 sequence reads: CASSQEVTGSSPLHF. DNA for the CDR3: TGTGCCAGCAGTCAAGAGGTGACGGGTAGTTCACCCCTCCACTTT.

V usage is TRBV29-1 and J usage is TRBJ2-3, with D possibly being TRBD2 (6 bases). CDR1 and CDR2 from the germline V gene are SQVTM and ANQGSEA. With 1 base removed from V and 0 bases from J, the gap between germline ends came to 11 bases. CDR3 size: 15 residues. The CDR3 bases are TGCAGCGTTGAAGGTTACGGGGGAAGCACAGATACGCAGTATTTT. Amino acids: CSVEGYGGSTDTQYF.